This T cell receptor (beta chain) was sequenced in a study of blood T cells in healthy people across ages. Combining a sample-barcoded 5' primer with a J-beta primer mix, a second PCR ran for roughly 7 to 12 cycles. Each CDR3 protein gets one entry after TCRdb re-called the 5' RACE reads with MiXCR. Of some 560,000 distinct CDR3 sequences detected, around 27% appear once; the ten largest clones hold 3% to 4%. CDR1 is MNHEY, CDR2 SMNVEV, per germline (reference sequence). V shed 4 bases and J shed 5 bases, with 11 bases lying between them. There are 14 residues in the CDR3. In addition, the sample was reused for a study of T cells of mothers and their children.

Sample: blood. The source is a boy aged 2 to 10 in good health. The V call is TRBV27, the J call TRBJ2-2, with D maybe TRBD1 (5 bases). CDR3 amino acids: CASSSGIETGELFF. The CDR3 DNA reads TGTGCCAGCAGTTCAGGGATCGAGACCGGGGAGCTGTTTTTT.